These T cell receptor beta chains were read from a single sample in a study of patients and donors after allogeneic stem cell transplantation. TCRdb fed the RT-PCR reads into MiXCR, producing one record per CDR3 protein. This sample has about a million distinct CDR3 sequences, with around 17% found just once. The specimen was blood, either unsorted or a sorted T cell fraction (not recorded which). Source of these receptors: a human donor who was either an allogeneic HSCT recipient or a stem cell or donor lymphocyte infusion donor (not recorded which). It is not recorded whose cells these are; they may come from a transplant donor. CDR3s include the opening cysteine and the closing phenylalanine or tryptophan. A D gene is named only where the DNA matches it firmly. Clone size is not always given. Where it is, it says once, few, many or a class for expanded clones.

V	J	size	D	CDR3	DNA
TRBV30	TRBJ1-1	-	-	CAWIRQGTEAFF	TGTGCCTGGATTCGGCAGGGAACTGAAGCTTTCTTT
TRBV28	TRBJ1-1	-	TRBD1	CASRQQGKPMNTEAFF	TGTGCCAGCAGACAACAGGGGAAGCCGATGAACACTGAAGCTTTCTTT
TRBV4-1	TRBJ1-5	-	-	CASSPQPGRGLGQPQHF	TGCGCCAGCAGCCCTCAGCCTGGGCGCGGACTTGGACAGCCCCAGCATTTT
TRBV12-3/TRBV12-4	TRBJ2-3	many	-	CASRDRGGLADTQYF	TGTGCCAGCAGAGACCGGGGTGGGTTGGCAGATACGCAGTATTTT
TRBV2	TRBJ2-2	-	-	CASSLHGQSTGELFF	TGTGCCAGCAGTCTCCATGGCCAGTCCACCGGGGAGCTGTTTTTT
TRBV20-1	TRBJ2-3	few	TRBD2	CSANPSGGATDTQYF	TGCAGTGCAAACCCTAGCGGGGGGGCGACAGATACGCAGTATTTT
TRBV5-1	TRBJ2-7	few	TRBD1	CASSLAGQGMLYEQYF	TGCGCCAGCAGCTTGGCCGGACAGGGTATGCTCTACGAGCAGTACTTC
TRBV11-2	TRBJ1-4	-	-	CASRPGRGRSATNEKLFF	TGTGCCAGCAGGCCTGGGCGGGGCCGGTCTGCAACTAATGAAAAACTGTTTTTT
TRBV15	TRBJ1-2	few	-	CATSRPSRPLTLYGYTF	TGTGCCACCAGCAGACCCTCTCGACCCCTTACTCTCTATGGCTACACCTTC
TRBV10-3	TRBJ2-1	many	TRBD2	CAIQRESYNEQFF	TGTGCCATCCAGCGGGAGTCCTACAATGAGCAGTTCTTC
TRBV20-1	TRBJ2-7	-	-	CSASPYRDPSYEQYF	TGCAGTGCTAGCCCTTACAGGGACCCCTCCTACGAGCAGTACTTC
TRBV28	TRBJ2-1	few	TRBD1	CASSSRDRWKGLNDEQFF	TGTGCCAGCAGTTCCCGGGACAGGTGGAAGGGGCTAAATGATGAGCAGTTCTTC
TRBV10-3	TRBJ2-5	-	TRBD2	CASTSGRSQETQYF	TGTGCCTCCACTAGCGGGAGAAGTCAAGAGACCCAGTACTTC
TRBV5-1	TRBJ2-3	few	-	CASSLDRDSTDTQYF	TGCGCCAGCAGCTTGGACCGGGACTCCACAGATACGCAGTATTTT
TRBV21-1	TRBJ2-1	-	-	CASSNLSRQSDINEQFF	TGTGCCAGCAGCAATTTATCCAGGCAAAGTGATATAAATGAGCAGTTCTTC
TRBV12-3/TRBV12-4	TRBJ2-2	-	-	CASSLKASTGELFF	TGTGCCAGCAGTTTAAAGGCCTCAACCGGGGAGCTGTTTTTT
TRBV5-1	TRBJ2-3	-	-	CASGFSPKFTDTQYF	TGCGCCAGCGGCTTTTCTCCCAAATTCACAGATACGCAGTATTTT
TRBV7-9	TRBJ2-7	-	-	CASSSQLEQYF	TGTGCCAGCAGCTCTCAGTTAGAGCAGTACTTC
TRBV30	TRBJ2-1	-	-	CAWRGDLYNEQFF	TGTGCCTGGAGGGGGGACCTATACAATGAGCAGTTCTTC
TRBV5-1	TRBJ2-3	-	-	CASSYHPGVPADTQYF	TGCGCCAGCAGCTACCATCCAGGGGTCCCCGCAGATACGCAGTATTTT
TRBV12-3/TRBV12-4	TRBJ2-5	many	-	CASSLWGAETQYF	TGTGCCAGCAGTTTATGGGGGGCCGAGACCCAGTACTTC
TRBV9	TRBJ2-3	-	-	CASSVAAHTDTQYF	TGTGCCAGCAGCGTAGCGGCTCACACAGATACGCAGTATTTT
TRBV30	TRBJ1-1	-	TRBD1	CAWNGGNRGRETEAFF	TGTGCCTGGAATGGTGGGAACAGGGGGCGCGAAACTGAAGCTTTCTTT
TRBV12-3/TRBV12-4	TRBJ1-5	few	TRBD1	CASRSGTASNQPQHF	TGTGCCAGCAGGTCCGGGACAGCTAGCAATCAGCCCCAGCATTTT
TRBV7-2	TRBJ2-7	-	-	CASKERGGQGYEQYF	TGTGCCAGCAAAGAAAGGGGGGGTCAGGGTTACGAGCAGTACTTC
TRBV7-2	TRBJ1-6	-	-	CASRNLPDLSPLHF	TGTGCCAGCAGAAATCTGCCGGACCTATCACCCCTCCACTTT
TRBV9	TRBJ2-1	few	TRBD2	CASSVEVAGRNEQFF	TGTGCCAGCAGCGTAGAAGTAGCGGGCCGGAATGAGCAGTTCTTC
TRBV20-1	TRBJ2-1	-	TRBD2	CSVKGTSVYNEQFF	TGCAGTGTAAAGGGGACTAGCGTATACAATGAGCAGTTCTTC
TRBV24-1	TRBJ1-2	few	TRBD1	CATSEPGQGTYGYTF	TGTGCCACCAGTGAGCCGGGACAGGGGACCTATGGCTACACCTTC
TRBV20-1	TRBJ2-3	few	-	CSATSKGSGDTDTQYF	TGCAGTGCTACATCTAAGGGTTCCGGGGACACAGATACGCAGTATTTT
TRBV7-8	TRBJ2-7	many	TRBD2	CASSPRGTSGRSHEQYF	TGTGCCAGCAGCCCGAGAGGGACTAGCGGGAGGTCCCACGAGCAGTACTTC
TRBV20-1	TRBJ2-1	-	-	CSARGTTYNEQFF	TGCAGTGCTAGAGGGACAACTTACAATGAGCAGTTCTTC
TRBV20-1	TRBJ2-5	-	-	CSAGSEIQETQYF	TGCAGTGCCGGGAGTGAGATCCAAGAGACCCAGTACTTC
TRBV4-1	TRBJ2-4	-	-	CASSQVGGALKNIQYF	TGCGCCAGCAGCCAAGTCGGTGGGGCGCTCAAAAACATTCAGTACTTC
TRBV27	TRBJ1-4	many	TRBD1	CASSLSTGTSEKLFF	TGTGCCAGCAGTTTATCGACAGGGACGTCAGAAAAACTGTTTTTT